This T cell receptor (beta chain) was observed in a study of blood T cell repertoires in COVID-19. Overall study: Samples representing acute and convalescent COVID-19 were sourced from the United States, Italy and Spain. PBMCs, B-cell-depleted T cells, or T cells were the source of the cDNA or gDNA that made up the material.

Trimming left V 5 bases short and J 2 bases short, with 16 bases between. The CDR3 consists of 15 residues. Germline CDR1 is SQVTM and CDR2 is ANQGSEA. As processed by the authors: Reference gene primer amplification in the assay estimated nucleated cell counts. The method was immunoSEQ multiplex PCR; TCRdb's version includes in-frame clones alone and lacks a portion of them. V and J calls and clone size are copied from that table; D and trimming were computed from the DNA. The repertoire has some 170,000 clones, 90% of them found once; the top ten carry roughly a sixth. The V call is TRBV29-1, the J call TRBJ1-5; weak D call: TRBD1 (5 bases). This TCR derives from a man aged 55 to 69 with active or convalescent COVID-19. The sequenced sample consisted of peripheral blood. In DNA, the CDR3 is TGCAGCGTTCGGGAGGGGCTTCGAGGCAATCAGCCCCAGCATTTT. It codes for CSVREGLRGNQPQHF. Full variable domain (remainder filled in from reference TRBV29-1 and TRBJ1-5): SAVISQKPSRDICQRGTSLTIQCQVDSQVTMMFWYRQQPGQSLTLIATANQGSEATYESGFVIDKFPISRPNLTFSTLTVSNMSPEDSSIYLCSVREGLRGNQPQHFGDGTRLSIL.